This T cell receptor beta chain was retrieved from a study of metastatic and nonmetastatic thyroid tumors. The entire patient cohort was treatment-naive prior to thyroid surgery. Trimming took off 6 bases at V and 10 bases at J, with 10 bases between the two ends. The CDR3 sequence is 12 residues long. Looked up from germline, CDR1 is MNHEY and CDR2 is SMNVEV (reference sequence). This clone came up many times. With MiXCR, TCRdb reprocessed the PCR reads. The sample carries 30,000 to 50,000 clones, about 19% recorded once. The receptor was isolated from a female donor with papillary thyroid cancer or a benign thyroid nodule (not recorded which). Some clones in this sample may be carry-over from other donors' samples. V gene TRBV27 combines with J gene TRBJ1-6; no clear D gene. Sequenced: tumor tissue. Here the CDR3 reads CASSLTGSPLHF. CDR3 bases: TGTGCCAGCAGCCTTACCGGGTCACCCCTCCACTTT.